This T cell receptor (beta chain) stems from a study of blood T cell repertoires in COVID-19. Study background: Some COVID-19 samples were acute and others convalescent; all came from the United States, Italy and Spain. T cells, B-cell-depleted T cells, or PBMCs supplied cDNA or gDNA.

V dropped 4 bases and J dropped 7 bases, with 14 bases sitting between them. Germline-derived CDR1 and CDR2 are SQVTM and ANQGSEA. CDR3 length equals 13 residues. Libraries were prepared by immunoSEQ multiplex PCR; TCRdb keeps only in-frame clonotypes and omits some of them. The repertoire holds under 200,000 clones, about 85% seen once, with 1.2% in the top ten. This chain joins TRBV29-1 and TRBJ2-4, with a tentative D call TRBD1 (6 bases). The sequencing sample was made of peripheral blood. The origin of this receptor is a man between 60 and 70 years old who had recovered from COVID-19. CDR3 nucleotide sequence: TGCAGCGTTGGGGCAGGGGATGGGAACATTCAGTACTTC. This translates into CSVGAGDGNIQYF.